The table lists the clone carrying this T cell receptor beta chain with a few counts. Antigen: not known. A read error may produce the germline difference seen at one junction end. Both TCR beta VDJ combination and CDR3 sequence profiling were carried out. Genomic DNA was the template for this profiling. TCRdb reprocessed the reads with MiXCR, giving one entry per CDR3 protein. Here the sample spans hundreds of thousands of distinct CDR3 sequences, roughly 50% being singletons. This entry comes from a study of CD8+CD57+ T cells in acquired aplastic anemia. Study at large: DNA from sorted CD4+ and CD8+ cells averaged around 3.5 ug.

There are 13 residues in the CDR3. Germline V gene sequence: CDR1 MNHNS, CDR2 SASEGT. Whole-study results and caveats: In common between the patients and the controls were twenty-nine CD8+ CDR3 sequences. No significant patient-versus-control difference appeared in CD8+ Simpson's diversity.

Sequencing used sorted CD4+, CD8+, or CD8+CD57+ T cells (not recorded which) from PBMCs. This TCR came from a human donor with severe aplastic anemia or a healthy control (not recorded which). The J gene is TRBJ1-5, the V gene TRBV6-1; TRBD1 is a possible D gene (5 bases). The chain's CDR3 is CASSEGEGNPQHF. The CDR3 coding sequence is TGTGCCAGCAGCGAAGGGGAGGGGAATCCCCAGCATTTT.